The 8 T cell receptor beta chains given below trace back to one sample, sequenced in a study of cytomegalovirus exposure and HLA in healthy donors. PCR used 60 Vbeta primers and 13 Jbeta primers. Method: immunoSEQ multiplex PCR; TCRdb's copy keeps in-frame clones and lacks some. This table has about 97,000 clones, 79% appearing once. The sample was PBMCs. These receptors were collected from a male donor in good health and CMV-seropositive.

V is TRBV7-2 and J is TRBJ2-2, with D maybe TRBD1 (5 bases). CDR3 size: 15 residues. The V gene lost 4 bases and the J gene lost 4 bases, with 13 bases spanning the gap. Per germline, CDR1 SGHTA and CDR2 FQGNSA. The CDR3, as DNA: TGTGCCAGCAGCTCCCAGGGCGCGAGCACCGGGGAGCTGTTTTTT. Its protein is CASSSQGASTGELFF.

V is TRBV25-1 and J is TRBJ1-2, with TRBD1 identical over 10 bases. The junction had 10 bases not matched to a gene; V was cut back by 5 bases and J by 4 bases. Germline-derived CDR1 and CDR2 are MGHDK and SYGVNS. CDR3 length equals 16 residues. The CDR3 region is CASSPPGTGASYGYTF. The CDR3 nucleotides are TGTGCCAGCAGTCCCCCGGGGACAGGGGCCTCCTATGGCTACACCTTC.

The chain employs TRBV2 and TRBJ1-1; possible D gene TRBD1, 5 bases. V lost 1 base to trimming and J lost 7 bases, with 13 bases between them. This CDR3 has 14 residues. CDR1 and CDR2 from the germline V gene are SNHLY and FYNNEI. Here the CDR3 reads CASSEVPDSREAFF. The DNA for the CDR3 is TGTGCCAGCAGTGAAGTGCCTGACAGCCGTGAAGCTTTCTTT.

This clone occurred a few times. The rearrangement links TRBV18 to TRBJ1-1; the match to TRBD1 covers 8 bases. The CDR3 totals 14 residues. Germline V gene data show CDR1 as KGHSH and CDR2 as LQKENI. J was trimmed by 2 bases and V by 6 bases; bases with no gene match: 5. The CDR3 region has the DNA TGTGCCAGCTCTTCAGGACAGGGAAACACTGAAGCTTTCTTT. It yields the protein CASSSGQGNTEAFF.

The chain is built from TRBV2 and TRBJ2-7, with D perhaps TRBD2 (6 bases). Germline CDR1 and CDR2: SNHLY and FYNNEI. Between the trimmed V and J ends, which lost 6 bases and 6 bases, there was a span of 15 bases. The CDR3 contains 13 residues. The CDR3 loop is CASSAGPTSEQYF. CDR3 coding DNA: TGTGCCAGCAGCGCGGGACCCACCAGCGAGCAGTACTTC.

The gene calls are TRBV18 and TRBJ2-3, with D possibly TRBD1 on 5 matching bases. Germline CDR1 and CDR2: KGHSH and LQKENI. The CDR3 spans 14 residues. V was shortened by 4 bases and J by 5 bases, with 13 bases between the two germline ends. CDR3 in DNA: TGTGCCAGCTCACTCAGGGAAGTGAAAGATACGCAGTATTTT. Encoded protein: CASSLREVKDTQYF.

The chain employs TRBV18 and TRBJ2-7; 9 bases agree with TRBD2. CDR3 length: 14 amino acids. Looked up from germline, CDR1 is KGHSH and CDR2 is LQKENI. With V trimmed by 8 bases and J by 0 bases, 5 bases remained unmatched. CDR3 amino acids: CASVMTSGSYEQYF. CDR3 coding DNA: TGTGCCAGCGTAATGACTAGCGGCTCCTACGAGCAGTACTTC.

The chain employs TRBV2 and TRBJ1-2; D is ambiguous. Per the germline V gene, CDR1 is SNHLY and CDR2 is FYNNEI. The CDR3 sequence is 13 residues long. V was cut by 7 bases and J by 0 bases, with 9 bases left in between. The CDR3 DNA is TGTGCCAGCAATCAGCGCTCTAACTATGGCTACACCTTC. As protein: CASNQRSNYGYTF.